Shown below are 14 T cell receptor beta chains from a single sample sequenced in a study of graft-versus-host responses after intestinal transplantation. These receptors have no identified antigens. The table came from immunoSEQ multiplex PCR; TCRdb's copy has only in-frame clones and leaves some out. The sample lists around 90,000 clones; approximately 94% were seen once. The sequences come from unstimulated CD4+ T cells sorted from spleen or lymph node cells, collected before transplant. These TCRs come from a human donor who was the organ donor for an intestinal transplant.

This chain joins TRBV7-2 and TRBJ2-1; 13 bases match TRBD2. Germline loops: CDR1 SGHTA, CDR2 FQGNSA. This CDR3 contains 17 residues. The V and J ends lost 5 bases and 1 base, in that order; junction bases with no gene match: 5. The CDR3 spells CASSPTSGGVSYNEQFF. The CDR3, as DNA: TGTGCCAGCAGCCCAACTAGCGGGGGGGTTTCCTACAATGAGCAGTTCTTC.

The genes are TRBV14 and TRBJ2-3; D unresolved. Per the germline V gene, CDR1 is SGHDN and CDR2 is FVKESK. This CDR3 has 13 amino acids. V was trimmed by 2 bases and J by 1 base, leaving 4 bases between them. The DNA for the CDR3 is TGTGCCAGCAGCCAATCCCGCACAGATACGCAGTATTTT. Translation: CASSQSRTDTQYF. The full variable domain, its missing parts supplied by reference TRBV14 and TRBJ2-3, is EAGVTQFPSHSVIEKGQTVTLRCDPISGHDNLYWYRRVMGKEIKFLLHFVKESKQDESGMPNNRFLAERTGGTYSTLKVQPAELEDSGVYFCASSQSRTDTQYFGPGTRLTVL.

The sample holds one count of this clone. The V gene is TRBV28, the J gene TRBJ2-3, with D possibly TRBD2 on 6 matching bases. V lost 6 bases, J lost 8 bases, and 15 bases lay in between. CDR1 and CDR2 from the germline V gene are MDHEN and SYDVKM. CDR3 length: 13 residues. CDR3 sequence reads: CASRGGDRGTQYF. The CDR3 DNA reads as TGTGCCAGCAGGGGAGGAGATCGTGGTACGCAGTATTTT.

For the CDR3, the DNA is TGTGCCAGCAGATTCGCCCTCACGACAAACGAGCAGTACTTC. It encodes CASRFALTTNEQYF. The chain recombines TRBV7-2 with TRBJ2-7; D gene ambiguous. The CDR3 length is 14 residues. V lost 6 bases to trimming and J lost 5 bases, with 17 bases between them. Germline CDR1 and CDR2: SGHTA and FQGNSA.

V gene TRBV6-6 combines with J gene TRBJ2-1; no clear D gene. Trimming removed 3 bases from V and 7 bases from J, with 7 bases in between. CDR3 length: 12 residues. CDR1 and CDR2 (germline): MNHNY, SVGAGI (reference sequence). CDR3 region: CASSYQLNEQFF. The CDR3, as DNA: TGTGCCAGCAGTTATCAGTTAAATGAGCAGTTCTTC.

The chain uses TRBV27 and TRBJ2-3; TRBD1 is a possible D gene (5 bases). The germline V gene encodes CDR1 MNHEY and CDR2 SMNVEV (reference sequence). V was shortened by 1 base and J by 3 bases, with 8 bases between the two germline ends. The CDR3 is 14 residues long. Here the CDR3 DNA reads TGTGCCAGCAGTTTATGGACAAGGACAGATACGCAGTATTTT. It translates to CASSLWTRTDTQYF.

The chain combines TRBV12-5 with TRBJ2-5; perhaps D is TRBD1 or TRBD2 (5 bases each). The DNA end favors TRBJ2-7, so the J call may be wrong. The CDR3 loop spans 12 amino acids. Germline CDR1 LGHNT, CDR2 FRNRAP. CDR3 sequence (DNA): TGTGCCAGCGGTTTGTCAGGGTTCGAGCAGTACTTC. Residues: CASGLSGFEQYF.

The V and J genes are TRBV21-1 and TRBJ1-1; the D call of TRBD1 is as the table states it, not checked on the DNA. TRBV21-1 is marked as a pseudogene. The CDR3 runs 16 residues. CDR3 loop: CASSKGTGSGNTEAFF. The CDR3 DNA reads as TGTGCCAGCAGCAAAGGGACAGGGAGTGGGAACACTGAAGCTTTCTTT.

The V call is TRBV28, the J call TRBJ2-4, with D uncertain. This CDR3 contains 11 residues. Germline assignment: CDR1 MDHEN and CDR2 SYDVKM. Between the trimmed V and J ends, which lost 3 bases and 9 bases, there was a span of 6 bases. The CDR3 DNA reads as TGTGCCAGCAGTTTTTCGAGCATTCAGTACTTC. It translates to CASSFSSIQYF. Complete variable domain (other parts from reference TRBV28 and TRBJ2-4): DVKVTQSSRYLVKRTGEKVFLECVQDMDHENMFWYRQDPGLGLRLIYFSYDVKMKEKGDIPEGYSVSREKKERFSLILESASTNQTSMYLCASSFSSIQYFGAGTRLSVL.

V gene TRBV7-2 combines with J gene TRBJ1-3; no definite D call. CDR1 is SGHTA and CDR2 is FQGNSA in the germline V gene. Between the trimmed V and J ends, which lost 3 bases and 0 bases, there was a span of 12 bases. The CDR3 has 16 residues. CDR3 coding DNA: TGTGCCAGCAGCTTCTTGCGAGGGAGCTCTGGAAACACCATATATTTT. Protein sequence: CASSFLRGSSGNTIYF.

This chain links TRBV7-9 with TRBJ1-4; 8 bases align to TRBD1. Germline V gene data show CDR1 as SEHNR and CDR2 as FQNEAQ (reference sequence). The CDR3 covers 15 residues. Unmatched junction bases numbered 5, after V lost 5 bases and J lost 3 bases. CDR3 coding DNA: TGTGCCAGCAGCCCCCAGGGGGCGGCTAATGAAAAACTGTTTTTT. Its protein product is CASSPQGAANEKLFF.

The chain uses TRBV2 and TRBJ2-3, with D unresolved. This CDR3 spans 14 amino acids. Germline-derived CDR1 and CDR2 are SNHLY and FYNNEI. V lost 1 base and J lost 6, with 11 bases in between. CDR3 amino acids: CASSEGASGDTQYF. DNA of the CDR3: TGTGCCAGCAGTGAAGGGGCTTCGGGTGATACGCAGTATTTT. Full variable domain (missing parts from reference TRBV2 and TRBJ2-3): EPEVTQTPSHQVTQMGQEVILRCVPISNHLYFYWYRQILGQKVEFLVSFYNNEISEKSEIFDDQFSVERPDGSNFTLKIRSTKLEDSAMYFCASSEGASGDTQYFGPGTRLTVL.

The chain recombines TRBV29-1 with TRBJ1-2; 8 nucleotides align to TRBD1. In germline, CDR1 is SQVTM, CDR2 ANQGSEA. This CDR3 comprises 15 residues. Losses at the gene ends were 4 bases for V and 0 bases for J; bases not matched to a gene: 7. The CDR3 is CSVADREGPNYGYTF. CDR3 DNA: TGCAGCGTTGCGGACAGGGAGGGACCTAACTATGGCTACACCTTC.

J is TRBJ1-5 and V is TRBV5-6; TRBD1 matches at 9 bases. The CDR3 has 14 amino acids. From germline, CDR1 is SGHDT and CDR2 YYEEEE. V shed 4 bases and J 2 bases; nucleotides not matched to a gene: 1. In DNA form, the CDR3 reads TGTGCCAGCAGCCGGACAGGGGGCAATCAGCCCCAGCATTTT. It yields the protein CASSRTGGNQPQHF.